This T cell receptor beta chain was documented in a study of blood T cell repertoires in COVID-19. Study-level information: PBMCs, B-cell-depleted T cells, or T cells provided the cDNA or gDNA that made up the material.

The study drew participants aged about 18 to 89 years from roughly 25 US areas. Cohorts were assigned according to the clinical history that participants reported. From germline, CDR1 is MNHEY and CDR2 SVGAGI. This CDR3 comprises 14 residues. Trimming took 5 bases from V and 4 from J; bases not matched to a gene: 6. The data were produced by immunoSEQ multiplex PCR, yet TCRdb's version contains in-frame clones alone and is incomplete. The table shows 150,000 or so clones, with 75% to 90% occurring only once. The sequence was obtained from a man in his 70s who had been exposed to COVID-19. The sample consisted of PBMCs or T cells enriched from blood (not recorded which). The chain employs TRBV6-5 and TRBJ2-7; 9 positions match TRBD2. The CDR3, as DNA: TGTGCCAGCAGTACGCCGGCGGGGGGGTACGAGCAGTACTTC. Translation: CASSTPAGGYEQYF.